The 30 T cell receptor beta chains in this list originate from one sample, sequenced in a study of blood T cell repertoires in COVID-19. The table came from immunoSEQ multiplex PCR; TCRdb's copy has only in-frame clones and leaves some out. Seen here are approximately 170,000 clones, roughly 80% observed once, and the top ten hold approximately 3%. The sample consisted of PBMCs or T cells enriched from blood (not recorded which). All receptors come from a woman aged 25-40 years who had recovered from COVID-19.

This clone came up many times. The gene calls are TRBV19 and TRBJ2-3; TRBD2 might be the D (5 bases). The germline CDR1 and CDR2 sequences are LNHDA and SQIVND (reference sequence). The CDR3 covers 14 residues. V was cut by 10 bases and J by 3 bases, with 17 bases left in between. Written as DNA, the CDR3 is TGTGCCACGCCCGAGAGGGTAAGGACAGATACGCAGTATTTT. This translates into CATPERVRTDTQYF. Combining the CDR3 with reference TRBV19 and TRBJ2-3 gives the whole variable domain DGGITQSPKYLFRKEGQNVTLSCEQNLNHDAMYWYRQDPGQGLRLIYYSQIVNDFQKGDIAEGYSVSREKKESFPLTVTSAQKNPTAFYLCATPERVRTDTQYFGPGTRLTVL.

There are a few counts of this clone. The V and J genes are TRBV11-3 and TRBJ1-1, with unresolved D. The V and J ends lost 5 bases and 2 bases respectively, with 15 bases between them. Germline-derived CDR1 and CDR2 are SGHNT and YENEEA. The CDR3 sequence is 15 residues long. DNA of the CDR3: TGTGCCAGCAGCCCAGGTAGTACACTTAACACTGAAGCTTTCTTT. It translates to CASSPGSTLNTEAFF. The complete variable domain, with remaining parts taken from reference TRBV11-3 and TRBJ1-1, reads EAGVVQSPRYKIIEKKQPVAFWCNPISGHNTLYWYLQNLGQGPELLIRYENEEAVDDSQLPKDRFSAERLKGVDSTLKIQPAELGDSAVYLCASSPGSTLNTEAFFGQGTRLTVV.

This clone was observed a few times. The V gene is TRBV7-2, the J gene TRBJ2-5, with D perhaps TRBD1 (7 bases). The CDR3 consists of 16 residues. V was shortened by 2 bases and J by 5 bases, with 18 bases between the two germline ends. Germline CDR1 and CDR2: SGHTA and FQGNSA. The CDR3 here is CASSLQPGGGWETQYF. CDR3 coding DNA: TGTGCCAGCAGCTTACAGCCCGGAGGGGGCTGGGAGACCCAGTACTTC.

A few counts support this clone. The rearrangement joins TRBV7-8 to TRBJ1-2; D not certain. This CDR3 is built from 16 residues. Germline V gene lookup returns CDR1 SGHVS and CDR2 FQNEAQ. V was shortened by 5 bases and J by 5 bases, with 21 bases between the two germline ends. Written as DNA, the CDR3 is TGTGCCAGCAGCCCCCTACCAGGACTCTTCCTTTATGGCTACACCTTC. This translates into CASSPLPGLFLYGYTF.

V gene TRBV3-1 (or the pseudogene TRBV3-2) combines with J gene TRBJ2-5; D is perhaps TRBD2 (5 bases). CDR1 is LGHDT and CDR2 is YNNKEL in the germline V gene (reference sequence). This CDR3 region has 12 residues. Trimming pared 4 bases from V and 9 bases from J, leaving 12 bases between. CDR3 sequence reads: CASSPTPGAQYF. The DNA for the CDR3 is TGTGCCAGCAGCCCCACACCCGGGGCCCAGTACTTC.

This rearrangement joins TRBV19 to TRBJ2-3; the match to TRBD1 covers 8 bases. The J segment lost 1 base and the V segment lost 9 bases, leaving 3 bases of the junction unmatched. Per the germline V gene, CDR1 is LNHDA and CDR2 is SQIVND (reference sequence). This CDR3 region has 13 residues. CDR3 residues: CASDRGGTDTQYF. CDR3 DNA sequence: TGTGCCAGCGACAGGGGCGGCACAGATACGCAGTATTTT.

This sequence joins TRBV9 and TRBJ1-1; D perhaps matches TRBD1 (6 bases). Per the germline V gene, CDR1 is SGDLS and CDR2 is YYNGEE. The CDR3 contains 15 residues. Trimming shortened V by 5 bases and J by 1 base, and 15 bases separated the two germline ends. The CDR3: CASRPTGFPNTEAFF. CDR3 nucleotide sequence: TGTGCCAGCAGACCCACAGGGTTCCCGAACACTGAAGCTTTCTTT.

The chain couples TRBV11-2 to TRBJ2-2, with TRBD2 matching 7 bases. CDR3 length: 15 residues. Trimming cost V 7 bases and J 4 bases; bases outside gene matches: 9. Looked up from germline, CDR1 is SGHAT and CDR2 is FQNNGV. CDR3 in amino acids: CASTDWGGGTGELFF. CDR3 bases: TGTGCCAGCACCGACTGGGGGGGTGGCACCGGGGAGCTGTTTTTT.

This clone came up a few times. The rearrangement joins TRBV21-1 to TRBJ1-4; the table's D call, TRBD1, was not checked against the DNA. TRBV21-1 is shown as a pseudogene. CDR3 length: 14 amino acids. The CDR3 spells CASSKEEIQAKLFF. As DNA, the CDR3 is TGTGCCAGCAGCAAAGAAGAGATCCAGGCAAAACTGTTTTTT.

This clone was counted a few times. The rearrangement joins TRBV3-1 (or the pseudogene TRBV3-2) to TRBJ1-6; D is unclear. The CDR3 is made up of 16 amino acids. CDR1 LGHDT and CDR2 YNNKEL come from the germline V gene (reference sequence). The V end was cut by 1 base, the J end by 0 bases, with 7 bases between. CDR3 nucleotide sequence: TGTGCCAGCAGCCAAGCACCCAGCTCCTATAATTCACCCCTCCACTTT. Its protein is CASSQAPSSYNSPLHF.

The chain joins TRBV29-1 to TRBJ2-3; 7 nucleotides align to TRBD1. The trim removed 8 bases at V and 3 bases at J, leaving 5 bases unmatched. The CDR3 extends over 12 amino acids. Germline V gene lookup returns CDR1 SQVTM and CDR2 ANQGSEA. CDR3 DNA: TGCAGCAAACAACAGGGGACAGATACGCAGTATTTT. Translation gives CSKQQGTDTQYF.

The chain carries TRBV28 and TRBJ2-2; D possibly corresponds to TRBD1 (6 bases). The CDR3 runs 16 residues. Trimming removed 4 bases at V and 0 bases at J, with 12 bases between. Looked up from germline, CDR1 is MDHEN and CDR2 is SYDVKM. Written as DNA, the CDR3 is TGTGCCAGCAGTTATATCAGGGGATCGAACACCGGGGAGCTGTTTTTT. This translates into CASSYIRGSNTGELFF.

J is TRBJ1-6 and V is TRBV28, with D possibly matching TRBD1 (5 bases). The germline V and J ends were trimmed by 5 bases and 0 bases, with 8 bases remaining between them. The germline gives CDR1 MDHEN, CDR2 SYDVKM. The CDR3 has 15 amino acids. CDR3: CASSVGGSYNSPLHF. CDR3 nucleotide sequence: TGTGCCAGCAGTGTGGGGGGCTCCTATAATTCACCCCTCCACTTT. Looking up the rest from reference TRBV28 and TRBJ1-6 gives the full variable domain: DVKVTQSSRYLVKRTGEKVFLECVQDMDHENMFWYRQDPGLGLRLIYFSYDVKMKEKGDIPEGYSVSREKKERFSLILESASTNQTSMYLCASSVGGSYNSPLHFGNGTRLTVT.

This chain connects TRBV24-1 to TRBJ2-7, with no clear D. Germline V gene data show CDR1 as KGHDR and CDR2 as SFDVKD. The V and J ends lost 9 bases and 5 bases respectively, with 7 bases between them. The CDR3 has 10 residues. The CDR3, as DNA: TGTGCCACCGGGCGAGACGAGCAGTACGTC. Encoded protein: CATGRDEQYV.

V and J are TRBV7-2 and TRBJ1-2, with 7 bases that match TRBD1. This CDR3 contains 15 residues. The V segment lost 5 bases and the J segment 2 bases; nucleotides outside the gene matches: 8. Germline V gives CDR1 SGHTA, CDR2 FQGNSA. The CDR3 region is CASSGRDRGNYGYTF. CDR3 sequence (DNA): TGTGCCAGCAGCGGACGGGACAGAGGGAACTATGGCTACACCTTC.

This clone was counted only a few times. This sequence joins TRBV11-2 and TRBJ2-2; D not certain. Trimming removed 3 bases from V and 0 bases from J, with 11 bases in between. Germline loops: CDR1 SGHAT, CDR2 FQNNGV. This CDR3 spans 16 amino acids. As DNA, the CDR3 is TGTGCCAGCAGCTTGTGGCTGCCCGCGAACACCGGGGAGCTGTTTTTT. It encodes CASSLWLPANTGELFF.

The V and J genes are TRBV5-1 and TRBJ1-1, with 8 nucleotides matching TRBD1. The CDR3 consists of 14 residues. J lost 4 bases, V lost 2 bases, and 4 bases had no gene match. CDR1 SGHRS and CDR2 YFSETQ come from the germline V gene. CDR3 DNA sequence: TGCGCCAGCAGCTTCAGGGGGCGTAGCACTGAAGCTTTCTTT. Amino acid sequence: CASSFRGRSTEAFF. The entire variable domain, with the rest obtained from reference TRBV5-1 and TRBJ1-1, is as follows: KAGVTQTPRYLIKTRGQQVTLSCSPISGHRSVSWYQQTPGQGLQFLFEYFSETQRNKGNFPGRFSGRQFSNSRSEMNVSTLELGDSALYLCASSFRGRSTEAFFGQGTRLTVV.

This clone was counted only a few times. This rearrangement joins TRBV11-3 to TRBJ2-3, with 8 bases that match TRBD2. The junction had 12 bases not matched to a gene; V was cut back by 3 bases and J by 1 base. The CDR3 extends over 18 amino acids. The germline V gene encodes CDR1 SGHNT and CDR2 YENEEA. The CDR3 loop is CASSLGRGGRVGTDTQYF. In DNA, the CDR3 is TGTGCCAGCAGCTTGGGTCGGGGGGGCCGAGTGGGCACAGATACGCAGTATTTT.

The chain uses TRBV10-3 and TRBJ1-1; no firm D call. Germline values: CDR1 ENHRY, CDR2 SYGVKD. The CDR3 has 13 residues. Trimming pared 6 bases from V and 0 bases from J, leaving 8 bases between. CDR3 coding DNA: TGTGCCATCAGAATCGCGCTGAACACTGAAGCTTTCTTT. It is translated as CAIRIALNTEAFF.

The CDR3: CASSPSPGGRGGGYTF. CDR3 DNA sequence: TGTGCCAGCTCACCAAGTCCTGGTGGTAGGGGAGGAGGCTACACCTTC. V gene TRBV18 combines with J gene TRBJ1-2; D possibly corresponds to TRBD1 (5 bases). Trimming removed 2 bases from V and 8 bases from J, with 21 bases in between. The CDR3 length is 16 residues. Germline-derived CDR1 and CDR2 are KGHSH and LQKENI.

The chain combines TRBV19 with TRBJ2-1, with 10 bases lining up with TRBD1. V lost 7 bases and J lost 10; bases outside the gene matches: 19. The CDR3 runs 17 residues. Germline CDR1 reads LNHDA; CDR2 reads SQIVND (reference sequence). CDR3 nucleotide sequence: TGTGCCAGTACCATAGACAGGGGGCGGGTCAATCTCCAGGAGCAGTTCTTC. As protein: CASTIDRGRVNLQEQFF. The full variable domain, its missing parts supplied by reference TRBV19 and TRBJ2-1, is DGGITQSPKYLFRKEGQNVTLSCEQNLNHDAMYWYRQDPGQGLRLIYYSQIVNDFQKGDIAEGYSVSREKKESFPLTVTSAQKNPTAFYLCASTIDRGRVNLQEQFFGPGTRLTVL.

The J gene is TRBJ2-1, the V gene TRBV19; 9 nucleotides align to TRBD2. V lost 5 bases to trimming and J lost 2 bases; unmatched junction nucleotides: 4. In germline, CDR1 is LNHDA, CDR2 SQIVND (reference sequence). CDR3 length: 15 residues. The CDR3 bases are TGTGCCAGTAGTGTACCTAGCGGGGCCTACAATGAGCAGTTCTTC. As protein: CASSVPSGAYNEQFF.

The chain links TRBV14 to TRBJ1-6; D call uncertain. This CDR3 has 15 amino acids. Germline V lookup: CDR1 SGHDN, CDR2 FVKESK. Trimming took off 4 bases at V and 1 base at J, with 8 bases between the two ends. The CDR3 reads CASSLLESYNSPLHF. The CDR3, as DNA: TGTGCCAGCAGCCTGCTTGAGTCCTATAATTCACCCCTCCACTTT. Full variable domain (missing parts from reference TRBV14 and TRBJ1-6): EAGVTQFPSHSVIEKGQTVTLRCDPISGHDNLYWYRRVMGKEIKFLLHFVKESKQDESGMPNNRFLAERTGGTYSTLKVQPAELEDSGVYFCASSLLESYNSPLHFGNGTRLTVT.

The V call is TRBV5-1, the J call TRBJ2-5, with 9 bases lining up with TRBD1. Germline V CDR1 and CDR2: SGHRS, YFSETQ. Losses at the gene ends were 4 bases for V and 5 bases for J; bases not matched to a gene: 6. The CDR3 length is 14 residues. CDR3 coding DNA: TGCGCCAGCAGCCTGGACGGGACAGGGGAGACCCAGTACTTC. Translating gives CASSLDGTGETQYF.

This chain uses TRBV2 with TRBJ1-1; weak D call: TRBD1 (5 bases). Germline CDR1 is SNHLY and CDR2 is FYNNEI. With 4 bases removed from V and 1 base from J, the gap between germline ends came to 13 bases. CDR3 size: 15 residues. The CDR3 loop is CASSVRGNANTEAFF. CDR3 sequence (DNA): TGTGCCAGCAGTGTTCGGGGGAATGCGAACACTGAAGCTTTCTTT.

This clone was counted a few times. V and J are TRBV7-2 and TRBJ1-5; D is perhaps TRBD1 (6 bases). V was shortened by 5 bases and J by 4 bases, with 15 bases between the two germline ends. The CDR3 is 15 amino acids. The germline CDR1 and CDR2 sequences are SGHTA and FQGNSA. CDR3 DNA: TGTGCCAGCAGCCTCGACAGGCTGGGGAATCAGCCCCAGCATTTT. It codes for CASSLDRLGNQPQHF.

The genes are TRBV2 and TRBJ1-6; D is unclear. The ends were cut back, 4 bases at V and 1 base at J, with 14 bases in the middle. Germline values: CDR1 SNHLY, CDR2 FYNNEI. The CDR3 has 17 residues. The CDR3 sequence: CASSGGSGGSYNSPLHF. CDR3 DNA: TGTGCCAGCAGTGGGGGATCGGGCGGGTCCTATAATTCACCCCTCCACTTT.

V gene TRBV4-1 combines with J gene TRBJ2-3; 9 bases are a match to TRBD2. V gave up 4 bases and J gave up 0 bases; unmatched junction bases: 5. CDR1 is MGHRA and CDR2 is YSYEKL in the germline V gene. This CDR3 spans 16 amino acids. As DNA, the CDR3 is TGCGCCAGCAGCCGCCGACTAGCGGAGAGCACAGATACGCAGTATTTT. Amino acids: CASSRRLAESTDTQYF.

This clone was recorded once. The rearrangement uses TRBV27 and TRBJ1-1; the D is unclear. The CDR3 is made up of 16 amino acids. In germline, CDR1 is MNHEY, CDR2 SMNVEV (reference sequence). V was shortened by 0 bases and J by 1 base, with 12 bases between the two germline ends. CDR3 region: CASSLSPGLANTEAFF. For the CDR3, the DNA is TGTGCCAGCAGTTTATCGCCAGGTTTGGCGAACACTGAAGCTTTCTTT.

Turning to this clone: Other nucleotide sequences in the sample specify the same CDR3. The V call is TRBV2, the J call TRBJ1-4, with TRBD1 matching 9 bases. Germline CDR1 and CDR2: SNHLY and FYNNEI. The V segment lost 6 bases and the J segment 8 bases; nucleotides outside the gene matches: 7. The CDR3 has 14 residues. The CDR3 loop is CASRRGQGEEKLFF. The CDR3 DNA reads TGTGCCAGCAGACGGGGACAGGGAGAGGAAAAACTGTTTTTT.